The present T cell receptor (beta chain) was sequenced within a study of cytomegalovirus exposure and HLA in healthy donors. The PCR contained 60 Vbeta and 13 Jbeta primers. The assay was immunoSEQ multiplex PCR, and TCRdb's table has in-frame clones only and misses some. The table includes about 190,000 clones, approximately 82% detected once. Comments on this clone: Its antigen is undetermined.

Whole-study results and caveats: 164 TCR beta chains were listed as cytomegalovirus-associated.

The sample taken for sequencing was PBMCs. This sequence was found in a woman between 50 and 59 years old in good health and CMV-seropositive.

The CDR3 spells CASSDRSSYEQYF. The CDR3 DNA sequence: TGTGCCAGCAGCGATAGATCCTCCTACGAGCAGTACTTC. This rearrangement joins TRBV5-4 to TRBJ2-7; D not certain. The CDR3 length is 13 residues. CDR1 and CDR2 from the germline V gene are SGHNT and YYREEE (reference sequence). V shed 4 bases and J shed 0 bases, with 8 bases lying between them.